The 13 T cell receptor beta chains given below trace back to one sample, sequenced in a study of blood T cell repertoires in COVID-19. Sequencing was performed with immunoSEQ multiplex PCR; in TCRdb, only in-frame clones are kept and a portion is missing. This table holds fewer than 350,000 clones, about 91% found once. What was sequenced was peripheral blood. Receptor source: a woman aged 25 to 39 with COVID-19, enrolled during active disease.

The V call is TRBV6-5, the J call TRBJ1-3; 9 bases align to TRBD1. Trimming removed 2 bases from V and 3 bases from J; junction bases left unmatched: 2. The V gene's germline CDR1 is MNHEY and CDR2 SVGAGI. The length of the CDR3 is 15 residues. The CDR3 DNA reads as TGTGCCAGCAGTTACGAGGGACAGGGTGGAAACACCATATATTTT. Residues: CASSYEGQGGNTIYF.

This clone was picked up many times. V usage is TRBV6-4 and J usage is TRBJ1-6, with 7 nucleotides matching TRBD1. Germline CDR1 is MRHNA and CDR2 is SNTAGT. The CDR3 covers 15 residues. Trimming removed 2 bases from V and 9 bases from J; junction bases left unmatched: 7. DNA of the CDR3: TGTGCCAGCAGTGACAGAGGGGACAGCGGTTCACCCCTCCACTTT. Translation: CASSDRGDSGSPLHF.

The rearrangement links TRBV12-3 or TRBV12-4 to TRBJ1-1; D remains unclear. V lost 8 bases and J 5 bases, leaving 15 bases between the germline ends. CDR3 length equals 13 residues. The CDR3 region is CASSWGGITEAFF. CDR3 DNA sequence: TGTGCCAGCTCATGGGGAGGGATTACTGAAGCTTTCTTT.

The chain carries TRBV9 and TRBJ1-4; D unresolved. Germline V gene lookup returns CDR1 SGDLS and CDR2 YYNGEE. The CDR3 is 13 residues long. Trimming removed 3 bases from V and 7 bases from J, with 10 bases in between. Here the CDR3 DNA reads TGTGCCAGCAGCGCCGAGAATAGTGAAAAACTGTTTTTT. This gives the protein CASSAENSEKLFF.

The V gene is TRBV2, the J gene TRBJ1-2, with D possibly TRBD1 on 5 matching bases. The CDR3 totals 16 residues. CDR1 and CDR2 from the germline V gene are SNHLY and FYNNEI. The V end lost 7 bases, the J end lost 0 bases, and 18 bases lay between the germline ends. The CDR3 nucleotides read TGTGCCAGCACCCCGACAGCTTCAACCACTAACTATGGCTACACCTTC. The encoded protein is CASTPTASTTNYGYTF.

This CDR3 reads CASSDGERETGELFF. The CDR3 DNA reads as TGTGCCAGCAGTGACGGTGAGAGGGAAACCGGGGAGCTGTTTTTT. The gene calls are TRBV6-1 and TRBJ2-2; maybe TRBD2 (5 bases). Germline CDR1 is MNHNS and CDR2 is SASEGT. V was shortened by 3 bases and J by 5 bases, with 13 bases between the two germline ends. The CDR3 contains 15 residues.

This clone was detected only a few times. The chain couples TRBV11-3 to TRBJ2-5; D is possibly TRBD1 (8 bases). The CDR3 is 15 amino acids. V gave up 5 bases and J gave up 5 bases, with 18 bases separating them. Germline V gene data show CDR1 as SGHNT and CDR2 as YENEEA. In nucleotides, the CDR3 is TGTGCCAGCAGCCCTAGAACAGGGGGAGGGGAGACCCAGTACTTC. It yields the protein CASSPRTGGGETQYF. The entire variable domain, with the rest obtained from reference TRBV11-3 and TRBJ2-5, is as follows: EAGVVQSPRYKIIEKKQPVAFWCNPISGHNTLYWYLQNLGQGPELLIRYENEEAVDDSQLPKDRFSAERLKGVDSTLKIQPAELGDSAVYLCASSPRTGGGETQYFGPGTRLLVL.

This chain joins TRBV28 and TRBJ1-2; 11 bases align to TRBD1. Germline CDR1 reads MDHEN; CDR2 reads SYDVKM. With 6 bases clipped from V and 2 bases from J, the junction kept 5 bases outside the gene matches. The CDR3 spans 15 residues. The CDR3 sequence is CASSRGTGGNYGYTF. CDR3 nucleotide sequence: TGTGCCAGCAGCCGCGGGACAGGGGGGAACTATGGCTACACCTTC.

The CDR3 sequence: CSVTTGLNTEAFF. DNA of the CDR3: TGCAGCGTCACGACAGGACTGAACACTGAAGCTTTCTTT. This chain joins TRBV29-1 and TRBJ1-1; tentative D call: TRBD1 (6 bases). The CDR3 runs 13 residues. V was clipped by 6 bases and J by 0 bases, with 11 bases between them. CDR1 SQVTM and CDR2 ANQGSEA come from the germline V gene.

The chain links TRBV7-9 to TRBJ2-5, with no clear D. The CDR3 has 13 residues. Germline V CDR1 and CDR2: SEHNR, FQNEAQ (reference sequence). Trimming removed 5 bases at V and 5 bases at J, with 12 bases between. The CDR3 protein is CASSNNVRETQYF. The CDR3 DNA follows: TGTGCCAGCAGCAATAATGTCCGGGAGACCCAGTACTTC.

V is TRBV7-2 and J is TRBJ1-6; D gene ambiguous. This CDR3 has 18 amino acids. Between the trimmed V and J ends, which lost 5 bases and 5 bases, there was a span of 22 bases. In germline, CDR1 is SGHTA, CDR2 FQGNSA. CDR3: CASSPEWSGRSDNSPLHF. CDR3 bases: TGTGCCAGCAGCCCCGAATGGTCAGGCCGATCGGATAATTCACCCCTCCACTTT.

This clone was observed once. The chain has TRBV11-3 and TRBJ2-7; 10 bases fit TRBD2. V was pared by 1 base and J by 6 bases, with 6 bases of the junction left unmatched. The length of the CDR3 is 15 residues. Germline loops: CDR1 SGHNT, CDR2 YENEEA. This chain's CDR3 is CASSLVGLAGVEQYF. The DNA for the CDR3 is TGTGCCAGCAGCTTAGTAGGTCTAGCGGGGGTCGAGCAGTACTTC.

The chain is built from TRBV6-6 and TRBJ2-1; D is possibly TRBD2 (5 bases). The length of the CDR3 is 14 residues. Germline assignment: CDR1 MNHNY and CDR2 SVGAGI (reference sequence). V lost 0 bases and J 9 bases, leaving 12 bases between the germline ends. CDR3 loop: CASSYSLNRGEQFF. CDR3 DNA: TGTGCCAGCAGTTACTCGTTGAACCGGGGTGAGCAGTTCTTC.